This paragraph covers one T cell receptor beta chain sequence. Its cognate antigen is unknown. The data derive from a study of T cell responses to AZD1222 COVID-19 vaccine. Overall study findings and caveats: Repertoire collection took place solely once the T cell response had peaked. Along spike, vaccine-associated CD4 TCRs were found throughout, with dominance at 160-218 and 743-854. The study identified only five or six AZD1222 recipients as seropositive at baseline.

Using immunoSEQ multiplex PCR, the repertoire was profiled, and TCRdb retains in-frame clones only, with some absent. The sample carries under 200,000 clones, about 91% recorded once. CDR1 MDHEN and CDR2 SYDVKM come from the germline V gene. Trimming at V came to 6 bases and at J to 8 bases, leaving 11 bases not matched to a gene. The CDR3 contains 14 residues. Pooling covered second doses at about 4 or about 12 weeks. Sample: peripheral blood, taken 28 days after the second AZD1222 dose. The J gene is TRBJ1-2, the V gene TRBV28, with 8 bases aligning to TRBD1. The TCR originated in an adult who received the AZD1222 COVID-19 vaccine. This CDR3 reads CASRRTQGAGGYTF. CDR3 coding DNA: TGTGCCAGCAGGCGAACCCAGGGGGCAGGGGGCTACACCTTC.